One sample yielded the 5 T cell receptor beta chains listed below, sequenced in a study of shared T cell receptors in the human thymus. Assay used: immunoSEQ multiplex PCR; TCRdb lists only in-frame clones, some missing. The sample shows hundreds of thousands of clones, around 87% of them seen only once. These data were also reused for a study on human thymus T cells.

Material for sequencing was thymocytes. The source of these receptors is a boy under two years old with a congenital heart defect.

The V call is TRBV4-3, the J call TRBJ2-3, with 9 bases matching TRBD1. This CDR3 region has 16 residues. V was pared by 2 bases and J by 3 bases, with 6 bases of the junction left unmatched. Looked up from germline, CDR1 is LGHNA and CDR2 is YSLEER. CDR3 sequence (DNA): TGCGCCAGCAGCCAACAACAGGGGGCGATGACAGATACGCAGTATTTT. Residues: CASSQQQGAMTDTQYF.

J is TRBJ2-7 and V is TRBV5-1; TRBD2 matches at 10 bases. Germline lookup yields CDR1 SGHRS and CDR2 YFSETQ. V lost 4 bases to trimming and J lost 0 bases; unmatched junction nucleotides: 7. The CDR3 runs to 16 residues. CDR3 residues: CASSPETSGPSYEQYF. For the CDR3, the DNA is TGCGCCAGCAGCCCAGAGACTAGCGGGCCCTCCTACGAGCAGTACTTC.

V gene TRBV5-6 combines with J gene TRBJ1-2; D possibly corresponds to TRBD1 (6 bases). Trimming took off 4 bases at V and 2 bases at J, with 21 bases between the two ends. This CDR3 has 17 amino acids. The germline CDR1 and CDR2 sequences are SGHDT and YYEEEE. The CDR3 here is CASSPRSGDVGNYGYTF. The CDR3, as DNA: TGTGCCAGCAGCCCACGGTCAGGGGACGTAGGGAACTATGGCTACACCTTC.

The chain links TRBV2 to TRBJ2-1; TRBD1 might be the D (6 bases). The CDR3 totals 14 residues. From germline, CDR1 is SNHLY and CDR2 FYNNEI. V lost 3 bases and J lost 4, with 10 bases in between. CDR3 protein: CASSEPDRYNEQFF. CDR3 sequence (DNA): TGTGCCAGCAGTGAGCCGGACAGATACAATGAGCAGTTCTTC.

The V gene is TRBV6-1, the J gene TRBJ2-5; 9 bases agree with TRBD2. This CDR3 has 14 residues. V shed 7 bases and J 2 bases; nucleotides not matched to a gene: 5. Germline lookup yields CDR1 MNHNS and CDR2 SASEGT. This chain's CDR3 is CASNRLAEQETQYF. The CDR3 region has the DNA TGTGCCAGCAATAGACTAGCGGAACAAGAGACCCAGTACTTC.